This TCR beta chain was captured in a study of PD-1 blockade in mismatch repair-deficient tumors. Study-wide background: Enrolled about 2013-2016, patients had progressing, pretreated mismatch repair-deficient cancers of around twelve types.

General study findings and limits: After pembrolizumab, tumor-resident clones rose rapidly, then generally contracted before radiologic responses.

This clone was recorded only once. Its antigen is still unknown. CDR1 and CDR2 from the germline V gene are SGHDT and YYEEEE. V was pared by 4 bases and J by 4 bases, with 23 bases between. This CDR3 has 17 amino acids. Measured with immunoSEQ multiplex PCR; TCRdb has only the in-frame clones, and not every one. This table holds about 130,000 clones, 88% found once. PCR or immunohistochemistry showed mismatch repair deficiency in every enrolled patient. The TCR-sequenced patients were a few responders to pembrolizumab. The chain has TRBV5-6 and TRBJ1-2; possible D gene TRBD1, 5 bases. This receptor was obtained from an adult with mismatch repair-deficient cancer. The sequencing used peripheral blood, collected about 17 months after starting pembrolizumab. This CDR3 is CASSLSTLGRAPYGYTF. CDR3 bases: TGTGCCAGCAGCCTCTCAACCTTGGGCAGGGCACCCTATGGCTACACCTTC.